Listed here are 16 T cell receptor beta chains from one sample, sequenced in a study of T cells expressing NK-cell markers (TCRdb year 2020). Receptor libraries were prepared by 5' RACE. The sequencer listed for this sample is Illumina HiSeq 2000. TCRdb reprocessed the sequencing reads and holds a single record per CDR3 protein sequence, with no DNA. The sample's own table lists about 150,000 distinct CDR3 sequences. About 39% of the sample lies in the top ten. Source material: blood T cells: a sorted CD56 or NKG2C T cell subset, CD4+ or CD8+ T cells, or bulk PBMC T cells (not recorded which). The receptors were gathered from a woman between 50 and 59 years old in good health. Donor details come from another sample of the same person, matched by shared clones.

The chain employs TRBV13 and TRBJ2-7. The CDR3 consists of 13 residues. Germline values: CDR1 PRHDT, CDR2 FYEKMQ (reference sequence). CDR3 loop: CASSPETSYEQYF.

The gene calls are TRBV7-9 and TRBJ2-5; TCRdb selects TRBD2, and the lack of DNA leaves this call unchecked. CDR3 size: 13 residues. CDR1 is SEHNR, CDR2 FQNEAQ, per germline (reference sequence). The CDR3 sequence: CASSLVKGETQYF.

The gene calls are TRBV12-3 or TRBV12-4 and TRBJ1-3; there is no DNA to check the TCRdb D call of TRBD1. This CDR3 is built from 14 residues. Here the CDR3 reads CALAGGVIGNTIYF.

The chain has TRBV12-3 or TRBV12-4 and TRBJ1-3; TCRdb's D call of TRBD1 is untestable without DNA. There are 15 residues in the CDR3. The CDR3 sequence: CASSPADRPGDTIYF.

The chain uses TRBV6-5 and TRBJ1-1. The germline CDR1 and CDR2 sequences are MNHEY and SVGAGI. CDR3 length: 13 amino acids. The CDR3 is CASRLNLGTEAFF.

The J gene is TRBJ1-3, the V gene TRBV20-1. Per the germline V gene, CDR1 is DFQATT and CDR2 is SNEGSKA (reference sequence). The length of the CDR3 is 12 residues. The CDR3 reads CSAEEDGNTIYF.

V usage is TRBV27 and J usage is TRBJ2-1; the D gene TCRdb calls, TRBD2, cannot be checked with no DNA. Germline assignment: CDR1 MNHEY and CDR2 SMNVEV (reference sequence). The CDR3 loop spans 16 amino acids. The CDR3: CASSSPTSGRGNEQFF.

The V gene is TRBV12-3 or TRBV12-4, the J gene TRBJ2-5; absent DNA, TCRdb's TRBD1 call cannot be checked. CDR3 length equals 15 residues. The CDR3 spells CASSSRPTGGETQYF.

The genes are TRBV27 and TRBJ2-7; the D call of TRBD1 rests on TCRdb alone, since no DNA is present to check it. CDR3 length: 13 residues. Germline CDR1 and CDR2: MNHEY and SMNVEV (reference sequence). The CDR3 reads CASRTGASNEQYF.

The chain carries TRBV29-1 and TRBJ2-3; the D call of TRBD2 rests on TCRdb alone, since no DNA is present to check it. Germline CDR1 is SQVTM and CDR2 is ANQGSEA. This CDR3 contains 17 residues. The CDR3 loop is CSVEGLAGGLSTDTQYF.

The V call is TRBV7-8, the J call TRBJ2-5; TCRdb picks TRBD1, but there is no DNA to check that call. This CDR3 has 14 amino acids. Germline V lookup: CDR1 SGHVS, CDR2 FQNEAQ. The CDR3: CASTTDRRQETQYF.

V gene TRBV7-8 combines with J gene TRBJ2-3. Germline loops: CDR1 SGHVS, CDR2 FQNEAQ. The length of the CDR3 is 13 residues. The CDR3 sequence: CASSLLVTDTQYF.

The genes are TRBV7-6 and TRBJ2-7; with no DNA, the TCRdb D assignment of TRBD2 cannot be verified. The CDR3 totals 12 residues. CDR1 is SGHVS and CDR2 is FNYEAQ in the germline V gene. This chain's CDR3 is CASSHPEGEQYF.

V is TRBV7-2 and J is TRBJ2-1; TCRdb reports TRBD2, a call that lacks DNA to check it against. Germline-derived CDR1 and CDR2 are SGHTA and FQGNSA. The CDR3 totals 16 residues. The CDR3: CASSLVTLAGEGEQFF. Filled out from reference TRBV7-2 and TRBJ2-1, the complete variable domain reads GAGVSQSPSNKVTEKGKDVELRCDPISGHTALYWYRQSLGQGLEFLIYFQGNSAPDKSGLPSDRFSAERTGGSVSTLTIQRTQQEDSAVYLCASSLVTLAGEGEQFFGPGTRLTVL.

This chain links TRBV7-8 with TRBJ1-1. The V gene's germline CDR1 is SGHVS and CDR2 FQNEAQ. The CDR3 loop spans 14 amino acids. The CDR3 loop is CASSTRTDNTEAFF.

The rearrangement joins TRBV19 to TRBJ2-7; TCRdb picks TRBD2, but there is no DNA to check that call. Looked up from germline, CDR1 is LNHDA and CDR2 is SQIVND (reference sequence). CDR3 length equals 16 residues. This chain's CDR3 is CASSIDLEVGSYEQYF.